This T cell receptor beta chain came from a study of identical twins. This clonotype came up a few times. Its matching antigen is unknown. The CDR3 runs to 16 residues. The germline V and J ends were trimmed by 1 base and 1 base, with 13 bases remaining between them. CDR1 and CDR2 from the germline V gene are LGHDT and YNNKEL (reference sequence). Notes on the study in general: The study found weaker excess twin sharing in beta out-of-frame sequences. Alpha sequences out of frame and shared by twins had excess low generation probability. High-abundance cord blood beta clonotypes had fewer insertions; memory repertoires showed none.

Unique molecular identifiers were in the cDNA, with template-switch universal primer binding. TCRdb reprocessed the 5' RACE reads with MiXCR, giving one entry per CDR3 protein. This sample has some 1,600,000 distinct CDR3 sequences, with about 32% found just once. The sequence was obtained from a newborn girl in good health. The specimen was cord blood. The chain uses TRBV3-1 and TRBJ1-2; no reliable D call. The CDR3: CASSQGEGLSNYGYTF. The CDR3 nucleotides read TGTGCCAGCAGCCAAGGGGAAGGGCTGAGTAACTATGGCTACACCTTC.